This T cell receptor (beta chain) originates from a study of Graves' ophthalmopathy and Graves' hyperthyroidism. Findings of the study overall: Ophthalmopathy was separated from stable hyperthyroidism by a 13-signature model with approximately 90% sensitivity and just under 84% specificity.

Trimming took off 3 bases at V and 5 bases at J, with 13 bases between the two ends. Germline CDR1 SGHTA, CDR2 FQGNSA. The CDR3 runs 14 residues. Amplifying from RNA transcripts, the study obtained TCR beta CDR3 regions. Second-round multiplex PCR came after first-round RT-PCR with HTBI primers. TCRdb itself ran the multiplex PCR reads through MiXCR, one entry per CDR3 protein. The table records some 390,000 distinct CDR3 sequences, 15% to 20% of them present only once. This clonotype has at least ten counts. What it binds is unknown. Specimen: peripheral blood. This TCR came from a woman aged 18 to 35 with Graves' ophthalmopathy. V is TRBV7-2 and J is TRBJ2-5; D is unresolved. CDR3 in DNA: TGTGCCAGCAGCTTGGGGATTCATCAGGAGACCCAGTACTTC. Translation gives CASSLGIHQETQYF.